One and the same sample provided the 3 T cell receptor beta chains below, sequenced in a study of CD4+ T cells in melanoma. The table came from immunoSEQ multiplex PCR; TCRdb's copy has only in-frame clones and leaves some out. Seen here are around 110,000 clones, approximately 92% observed once, and the top ten hold about 3.3%. Sequencing was done on a sample of peripheral blood. All receptors come from a human donor with melanoma.

This chain connects TRBV4-3 to TRBJ2-5; perhaps TRBD1 as D (5 bases). CDR1 is LGHNA, CDR2 YSLEER, per germline. This CDR3 has 13 residues. V lost 0 bases, J lost 4 bases, and 6 bases lay in between. CDR3 DNA sequence: TGCGCCAGCAGCCAAGAAAGGGGAGAGACCCAGTACTTC. As protein: CASSQERGETQYF.

The J gene is TRBJ1-5, the V gene TRBV28; 7 nucleotides line up with TRBD1. The V segment lost 7 bases and the J segment 5 bases; nucleotides outside the gene matches: 5. This CDR3 is 13 amino acids long. Germline V lookup: CDR1 MDHEN, CDR2 SYDVKM. The CDR3 DNA reads as TGTGCCAGCACTCGGGACAGCGATCAGCCCCAGCATTTT. Protein: CASTRDSDQPQHF.

The chain links TRBV7-9 to TRBJ1-6; no firm D call. This CDR3 spans 15 amino acids. V was shortened by 1 base and J by 9 bases, with 13 bases between the two germline ends. The germline gives CDR1 SEHNR, CDR2 FQNEAQ (reference sequence). CDR3 DNA: TGTGCCAGCAGCTTAGGAGGAACAGACCGTTCACCCCTCCACTTT. It codes for CASSLGGTDRSPLHF. The full variable domain, in which reference TRBV7-9 and TRBJ1-6 provide the parts outside the CDR3, is DTGVSQNPRHKITKRGQNVTFRCDPISEHNRLYWYRQTLGQGPEFLTYFQNEAQLEKSRLLSDRFSAERPKGSFSTLEIQRTEQGDSAMYLCASSLGGTDRSPLHFGNGTRLTVT.